The table lists the clone carrying this TCR beta chain with many counts. Its antigen remains unknown. Germline loops: CDR1 KGHSH, CDR2 LQKENI. The CDR3 covers 16 residues. Deletions cut 0 bases from V and 6 bases from J, with 15 bases between. TCRdb used MiXCR to reprocess the 5' RACE reads, holding one entry per CDR3 protein. The sample includes a few hundred thousand distinct CDR3 sequences, 8.7% of them seen just once. This entry is derived from a study of T cells after yellow fever vaccination. Study outcomes and limitations: Contaminating bulk clonotypes could be abundant in FACS-sorted repertoires.

The sequences come from CD4+ T cells sorted from PBMCs, collected 5 days after the yellow fever booster vaccination. The rearrangement links TRBV18 to TRBJ2-1, with a tentative D call TRBD1 (6 bases). The TCR comes from a man aged 18 to 30 who received the YFV17D yellow fever vaccine. This CDR3 is CASSPPRGRGGNEQFF. The CDR3 DNA sequence: TGTGCCAGCTCACCACCCAGGGGCCGTGGCGGCAATGAGCAGTTCTTC.